The 9 T cell receptor beta chains below all came from one sample that was sequenced in a study of shared clonotypes between healthy human individuals. Assay used: immunoSEQ multiplex PCR; TCRdb lists only in-frame clones, some missing. The table has fewer than 150,000 clones, 55% to 80% seen once. The sequenced material came from memory CD8+ T cells sorted from blood. Stated subset: CD45RO+ cells pooled with CCR7-negative TemRA cells. These receptors were collected from a woman aged 25 to 45 in good health.

This clone has a handful of counts. This sample includes further DNA sequences coding for the same CDR3. This sequence joins TRBV6-1 and TRBJ2-1; 10 nucleotides agree with TRBD2. The CDR3 totals 15 residues. The V gene end was trimmed by 2 bases and the J gene end by 6 bases; junction bases not matched to a gene: 4. The germline V gene has CDR1 MNHNS and CDR2 SASEGT. The CDR3 is CASSERTSGINEQFF. The DNA for the CDR3 is TGTGCCAGCAGTGAACGCACTAGCGGGATCAATGAGCAGTTCTTC.

The rearrangement links TRBV25-1 to TRBJ2-1; D is undetermined. V was shortened by 9 bases and J by 8 bases, with 23 bases between the two germline ends. The length of the CDR3 is 15 residues. Germline V gene sequence: CDR1 MGHDK, CDR2 SYGVNS. CDR3 residues: CASSHSLRDEYEQFF. The CDR3 nucleotides are TGTGCCAGTTCTCACAGCTTGCGAGATGAGTATGAGCAGTTCTTC.

The chain links TRBV4-1 to TRBJ2-7; 10 bases align to TRBD2. With V trimmed by 0 bases and J by 5 bases, 7 bases remained unmatched. CDR1 and CDR2 (germline): MGHRA, YSYEKL. The length of the CDR3 is 16 residues. The CDR3 coding sequence is TGCGCCAGCAGCCAAGATCTAGCGGGAGAAGGCGACGAGCAGTACTTC. As protein: CASSQDLAGEGDEQYF.

V and J are TRBV27 and TRBJ2-3; maybe TRBD2 (6 bases). This CDR3 is built from 16 residues. The V and J ends lost 0 bases and 0 bases respectively, with 10 bases between them. Germline assignment: CDR1 MNHEY and CDR2 SMNVEV (reference sequence). The CDR3 region is CASSLSIAGSTDTQYF. CDR3 in DNA: TGTGCCAGCAGTTTATCGATCGCGGGAAGCACAGATACGCAGTATTTT.

The chain has TRBV29-1 and TRBJ2-1; the match to TRBD2 covers 11 bases. Per germline, CDR1 SQVTM and CDR2 ANQGSEA. CDR3 length: 15 residues. V shed 0 bases, J shed 8 bases, and the junction held 6 bases outside the gene matches. The CDR3 protein is CSVEDGRLAGYEQFF. The CDR3 region has the DNA TGCAGCGTTGAAGATGGGAGACTAGCGGGATATGAGCAGTTCTTC.

The genes are TRBV27 and TRBJ2-7, with D perhaps matching TRBD2 (5 bases). Between the trimmed V and J ends, which lost 3 bases and 2 bases, there was a span of 14 bases. Germline assignment: CDR1 MNHEY and CDR2 SMNVEV (reference sequence). This CDR3 region has 15 residues. CDR3 region: CASSFGGGLTYEQYF. CDR3 sequence (DNA): TGTGCCAGCAGTTTTGGAGGCGGTCTAACCTACGAGCAGTACTTC.

The rearrangement uses TRBV4-2 and TRBJ1-4, with TRBD1 matching 8 bases. J gave up 0 bases and V 0 bases, and 21 bases lay outside the gene matches. This CDR3 is 23 amino acids long. Germline V gene sequence: CDR1 LGHNA, CDR2 YNFKEQ. The CDR3 sequence is CASSQDLGQGRLFRPPTNEKLFF. The DNA for the CDR3 is TGTGCCAGCAGCCAAGACCTTGGACAGGGCAGGCTTTTTAGGCCCCCAACTAATGAAAAACTGTTTTTT.

This chain links TRBV28 with TRBJ2-1; TRBD2 agrees at 9 bases. Germline V lookup: CDR1 MDHEN, CDR2 SYDVKM. V lost 9 bases and J lost 6; bases outside the gene matches: 6. The CDR3 has 13 residues. The CDR3 DNA reads TGTGCCAGTAGCGGGAGTGTTTTCAATGAGCAGTTCTTC. Amino acid sequence: CASSGSVFNEQFF.

This clone was seen at least ten times. The chain has TRBV6-1 and TRBJ1-5; D is unresolved. V was pared by 7 bases and J by 0 bases, with 7 bases between. This CDR3 is built from 13 residues. CDR1 is MNHNS and CDR2 is SASEGT in the germline V gene. The CDR3 region is CASTSVSNQPQHF. The CDR3, as DNA: TGTGCCAGCACGAGCGTTAGCAATCAGCCCCAGCATTTT.